The 18 T cell receptor beta chains below come from one sample, sequenced in a study of blood T cell repertoires in COVID-19. The table came from immunoSEQ multiplex PCR; TCRdb's copy has only in-frame clones and leaves some out. The profile covers roughly 250,000 clones, with 70% to 85% appearing a single time and more than 4.5% taken by the ten largest. Sequencing was performed on peripheral blood. These receptors came from an elderly woman with active or convalescent COVID-19.

In this sample, this clone turned up once. Written as DNA, the CDR3 is TGCGCCAGCAGCCTCGGACAGTTTAGGGATACGCAGTATTTT. Protein product: CASSLGQFRDTQYF. The V and J genes are TRBV5-1 and TRBJ2-3; weak D call: TRBD1 (6 bases). V was cut by 4 bases and J by 6 bases, with 15 bases left in between. The CDR3 runs to 14 residues. In germline, CDR1 is SGHRS, CDR2 YFSETQ.

The rearrangement joins TRBV5-1 to TRBJ2-2, with no clear D. CDR3 length: 10 residues. CDR1 and CDR2 (germline): SGHRS, YFSETQ. V lost 10 bases and J 8 bases, leaving 9 bases between the germline ends. The CDR3 DNA reads TGCGCCGAGAAATATGGGGAGCTGTTTTTT. This codes for CAEKYGELFF.

The V call is TRBV3-1 (or the pseudogene TRBV3-2), the J call TRBJ1-5; D might be TRBD1 (6 bases). From germline, CDR1 is LGHDT and CDR2 YNNKEL (reference sequence). Trimming removed 4 bases from V and 6 bases from J, with 13 bases in between. This CDR3 has 14 amino acids. This CDR3 reads CASSLPGGGQPQHF. Written as DNA, the CDR3 is TGTGCCAGCAGCCTCCCGGGGGGCGGTCAGCCCCAGCATTTT.

The chain joins TRBV18 to TRBJ2-2, with TRBD1 as a possible D gene (5 bases). The CDR3 contains 14 residues. Germline V gene sequence: CDR1 KGHSH, CDR2 LQKENI. V lost 8 bases and J 1 base, leaving 11 bases between the germline ends. The CDR3 DNA follows: TGTGCCAGCCGAGAACAGGAGAACACCGGGGAGCTGTTTTTT. Translation gives CASREQENTGELFF.

The CDR3 here is CASSSQGGGWNEQFF. As DNA, the CDR3 is TGTGCCAGCAGTTCTCAGGGGGGCGGGTGGAATGAGCAGTTCTTC. The chain joins TRBV6-5 to TRBJ2-1, with D maybe TRBD1 (7 bases). Germline loops: CDR1 MNHEY, CDR2 SVGAGI. V lost 4 bases and J 7 bases, leaving 17 bases between the germline ends. The CDR3 loop spans 15 amino acids.

The chain recombines TRBV28 with TRBJ1-2; 9 bases fit TRBD1. From germline, CDR1 is MDHEN and CDR2 SYDVKM. CDR3 length: 15 residues. With V trimmed by 6 bases and J by 5 bases, 10 bases remained unmatched. The CDR3 DNA reads as TGTGCCAGCAGGTCGCCCCCGGGACAGGGTTATGGCTACACCTTC. Protein product: CASRSPPGQGYGYTF.

The chain recombines TRBV18 with TRBJ2-3, with D possibly matching TRBD2 (6 bases). Germline V gene data show CDR1 as KGHSH and CDR2 as LQKENI. CDR3 length: 16 amino acids. V was clipped by 4 bases and J by 1 base, with 15 bases between them. CDR3 loop: CASSQKIGGGTDTQYF. CDR3 DNA sequence: TGTGCCAGCTCACAAAAGATCGGGGGTGGCACAGATACGCAGTATTTT.

This chain connects TRBV5-4 to TRBJ1-3; D unclear. V was pared by 3 bases and J by 2 bases, with 12 bases between. Germline CDR1 is SGHNT and CDR2 is YYREEE (reference sequence). The CDR3 sequence is 15 residues long. CDR3 in DNA: TGTGCCAGCAGCTCAGGAGGGTTGGCTGGAAACACCATATATTTT. Protein sequence: CASSSGGLAGNTIYF.

The chain employs TRBV2 and TRBJ1-5; 9 positions match TRBD1. CDR1 is SNHLY and CDR2 is FYNNEI in the germline V gene. The CDR3 spans 13 residues. V trimming: 7 bases; J trimming: 4 bases; junction bases outside the gene matches: 2. The CDR3 spells CASTGTGNQPQHF. CDR3 coding DNA: TGTGCCAGCACCGGGACAGGGAATCAGCCCCAGCATTTT.

The gene calls are TRBV27 and TRBJ2-1; TRBD2 is a possible D gene (7 bases). This CDR3 has 17 residues. CDR1 MNHEY and CDR2 SMNVEV come from the germline V gene (reference sequence). V lost 3 bases and J 4 bases, leaving 19 bases between the germline ends. Written as DNA, the CDR3 is TGTGCCAGCAGTTTCCGCCGGGGGGCCCTTACTTACAATGAGCAGTTCTTC. Amino acid sequence: CASSFRRGALTYNEQFF.

The V gene is TRBV5-4, the J gene TRBJ1-4; D not resolved. This CDR3 comprises 17 residues. Germline V gives CDR1 SGHNT, CDR2 YYREEE (reference sequence). The V end was cut by 3 bases, the J end by 1 base, with 16 bases between. The CDR3 DNA sequence: TGTGCCAGCAGCTATCATGCTAGGACTGGAACTAATGAAAAACTGTTTTTT. It is translated as CASSYHARTGTNEKLFF.

The chain links TRBV5-5 to TRBJ2-5; the match to TRBD1 covers 9 bases. Germline V lookup: CDR1 SGHKS, CDR2 YYEKEE (reference sequence). The CDR3 sequence is 16 residues long. V was clipped by 4 bases and J by 5 bases; unmatched bases: 12. DNA for the CDR3: TGTGCCAGCAGCGCACTGGACAGGGGTGATTTGGAGACCCAGTACTTC. This encodes CASSALDRGDLETQYF.

The rearrangement links TRBV25-1 to TRBJ2-3; the D gene is possibly TRBD1 (7 bases). V lost 5 bases, J lost 1 base, and 10 bases lay in between. Looked up from germline, CDR1 is MGHDK and CDR2 is SYGVNS. There are 14 residues in the CDR3. The CDR3 coding sequence is TGTGCCAGCAGTCCCAGGGGGGGCACAGATACGCAGTATTTT. It specifies CASSPRGGTDTQYF.

The chain couples TRBV7-8 to TRBJ1-2; no reliable D call. V lost 1 base, J lost 4 bases, and 19 bases lay in between. This CDR3 comprises 17 residues. Germline-derived CDR1 and CDR2 are SGHVS and FQNEAQ. CDR3 region: CASSLEDPNLALYGYTF. The CDR3 DNA follows: TGTGCCAGCAGCTTAGAAGACCCCAATCTAGCCCTCTATGGCTACACCTTC.

This sequence joins TRBV9 and TRBJ2-5; TRBD2 might be the D (5 bases). CDR1 is SGDLS, CDR2 YYNGEE, per germline. Trimming removed 0 bases at V and 0 bases at J, with 12 bases between. The CDR3 is 16 amino acids. The CDR3: CASSVEGEEYQETQYF. The DNA for the CDR3 is TGTGCCAGCAGCGTAGAGGGAGAAGAGTACCAAGAGACCCAGTACTTC. The whole variable domain, remainder taken from reference TRBV9 and TRBJ2-5, is DSGVTQTPKHLITATGQRVTLRCSPRSGDLSVYWYQQSLDQGLQFLIQYYNGEERAKGNILERFSAQQFPDLHSELNLSSLELGDSALYFCASSVEGEEYQETQYFGPGTRLLVL.

This chain uses TRBV21-1 with TRBJ1-4; the table gives TRBD1 as D, unverified against the DNA. TRBV21-1 is shown as a pseudogene. The CDR3 extends over 20 amino acids. The CDR3 DNA reads as TGTGCCAGCAGCCCCCTGTTTACGCGGGACAGGGATGAAACTAATGAAAAACTGTTTTTT. It encodes CASSPLFTRDRDETNEKLFF.

The rearrangement links TRBV5-1 to TRBJ1-4; 9 bases fit TRBD1. J lost 5 bases, V lost 0 bases, and 11 bases had no gene match. This CDR3 has 18 residues. The V gene's germline CDR1 is SGHRS and CDR2 YFSETQ. The CDR3 nucleotides are TGCGCCAGCAGCTTGGCTCTCCGGACAGGGGCCGGGAATGAAAAACTGTTTTTT. Amino acid sequence: CASSLALRTGAGNEKLFF.

J is TRBJ2-2 and V is TRBV5-1, with 7 positions matching TRBD1. Unmatched junction bases numbered 10, after V lost 5 bases and J lost 6 bases. The CDR3 totals 15 residues. Germline CDR1 is SGHRS and CDR2 is YFSETQ. The CDR3 here is CASRQTGVVAGELFF. The CDR3 region has the DNA TGCGCCAGCAGACAAACAGGGGTAGTGGCCGGGGAGCTGTTTTTT.